This passage covers 29 T cell receptor beta chains from one sample sequenced in a study of post-analysis software for immune sequencing data. General observations from the study: Included in a set of roughly five TRBV segments more frequent in patients than controls were TRBV5-6, TRBV5-1 and TRBV20-1.

What these receptors recognize is not known. TCR beta cDNA libraries had unique molecular identifiers. Each CDR3 protein is one row after TCRdb ran MiXCR on the PCR reads. The sample consists of about 820,000 distinct CDR3 sequences, roughly 58% of them appearing once. Sequencing used blood. The receptor source for this set is a girl aged 5 to 17 with multiple sclerosis.

This chain links TRBV5-1 with TRBJ2-7, with D possibly being TRBD2 (7 bases). This CDR3 contains 15 residues. Trimming shortened V by 1 base and J by 2 bases, and 13 bases separated the two germline ends. CDR1 is SGHRS and CDR2 is YFSETQ in the germline V gene. Here the CDR3 reads CASSLRGLAAYEQYF. CDR3 DNA sequence: TGCGCCAGCAGCTTGCGGGGGCTAGCGGCCTACGAGCAGTACTTC.

This clonotype was observed once. The rearrangement joins TRBV6-1 to TRBJ2-1; 9 positions match TRBD1. Germline assignment: CDR1 MNHNS and CDR2 SASEGT. The V and J ends lost 6 bases and 7 bases, in that order; junction bases with no gene match: 16. The CDR3 is made up of 17 amino acids. This chain's CDR3 is CASSSHGGTGFGNEQFF. The CDR3 DNA is TGTGCCAGCAGCTCCCATGGGGGGACAGGGTTTGGAAATGAGCAGTTCTTC.

This sequence joins TRBV5-1 and TRBJ2-5; D is uncertain. The CDR3 extends over 14 amino acids. Trimming removed 4 bases at V and 4 bases at J, with 14 bases between. Germline CDR1 SGHRS, CDR2 YFSETQ. The CDR3 loop is CASSPWTQPETQYF. The DNA of the CDR3 is TGCGCCAGCAGCCCCTGGACGCAGCCAGAGACCCAGTACTTC. The whole variable domain, filled in from reference TRBV5-1 and TRBJ2-5, reads KAGVTQTPRYLIKTRGQQVTLSCSPISGHRSVSWYQQTPGQGLQFLFEYFSETQRNKGNFPGRFSGRQFSNSRSEMNVSTLELGDSALYLCASSPWTQPETQYFGPGTRLLVL.

In its sample, this clonotype was seen a few times. The chain employs TRBV3-1 and TRBJ2-5, with TRBD1 matching over 7 bases. Germline loops: CDR1 LGHDT, CDR2 YNNKEL (reference sequence). The ends lost 2 bases at V and 2 bases at J; junction bases unmatched: 5. The CDR3 length is 15 residues. The CDR3, as DNA: TGTGCCAGCAGCCAACACGGACAGGTGCAAGAGACCCAGTACTTC. Protein product: CASSQHGQVQETQYF.

This clonotype has just a few counts. The gene calls are TRBV7-3 and TRBJ2-7, with TRBD2 identical over 8 bases. This CDR3 spans 15 amino acids. With 2 bases clipped from V and 0 bases from J, the junction kept 3 bases outside the gene matches. The germline V gene encodes CDR1 SGHTA and CDR2 FQGTGA. CDR3 sequence (DNA): TGTGCCAGCAGCTTATACGGGGGGGCCTCCTACGAGCAGTACTTC. As protein: CASSLYGGASYEQYF.

This chain connects TRBV5-1 to TRBJ1-1; 7 bases are a match to TRBD1. Germline lookup yields CDR1 SGHRS and CDR2 YFSETQ. With 2 bases clipped from V and 0 bases from J, the junction kept 7 bases outside the gene matches. This CDR3 contains 16 residues. In nucleotides, the CDR3 is TGCGCCAGCAGCTTCGGGACAGAAAACATGAACACTGAAGCTTTCTTT. This sequence encodes CASSFGTENMNTEAFF.

The chain uses TRBV20-1 and TRBJ2-5; no clear D gene. Trimming removed 1 base at V and 3 bases at J, with 9 bases between. Germline CDR1 and CDR2: DFQATT and SNEGSKA (reference sequence). This CDR3 spans 13 amino acids. The CDR3, as DNA: TGCAGTGCTAGAGGCAGAAGAGAAGAGACCCAGTACTTC. Translating it yields CSARGRREETQYF.

This rearrangement joins TRBV20-1 to TRBJ2-7; TRBD2 matches 14 bases. Matching the DNA end better, TRBJ2-5 makes the J call doubtful. This CDR3 contains 15 residues. CDR1 is DFQATT and CDR2 is SNEGSKA in the germline V gene (reference sequence). CDR3 bases: TGCAGTTTTCCCGGACTAGCGGGGGGAAGAGAGACCCAGTACTTC. This gives the protein CSFPGLAGGRETQYF.

This chain uses TRBV20-1 with TRBJ2-4, with D hard to call. This CDR3 comprises 14 residues. Germline V lookup: CDR1 DFQATT, CDR2 SNEGSKA (reference sequence). V gave up 5 bases and J gave up 4 bases, with 15 bases separating them. This CDR3 reads CSAESSREKNIQYF. The DNA of the CDR3 is TGCAGTGCTGAGTCGTCTAGGGAAAAAAACATTCAGTACTTC.

The chain joins TRBV20-1 to TRBJ2-3; D call uncertain. The V gene's germline CDR1 is DFQATT and CDR2 SNEGSKA (reference sequence). The CDR3 consists of 15 residues. Between the trimmed V and J ends, which lost 4 bases and 0 bases, there was a span of 14 bases. Here the CDR3 reads CSAIRATLSTDTQYF. The CDR3 DNA is TGCAGTGCTATACGGGCTACGCTTAGCACAGATACGCAGTATTTT.

The genes are TRBV28 and TRBJ2-7; TRBD2 aligns across 10 bases. CDR1 MDHEN and CDR2 SYDVKM come from the germline V gene. The ends lost 1 base at V and 0 bases at J; junction bases unmatched: 18. The CDR3 has 21 amino acids. CDR3 sequence reads: CASSLSLLGSSGSLPSYEQYF. CDR3 in DNA: TGTGCCAGCAGTTTATCGCTCTTAGGGTCTAGCGGGAGTCTCCCCTCCTACGAGCAGTACTTC.

The V gene is TRBV12-3 or TRBV12-4, the J gene TRBJ1-6; D gene unclear. Trimming removed 5 bases at V and 7 bases at J, with 18 bases between. The CDR3 runs 16 residues. CDR3 protein: CASSLRPGVGNSPLHF. CDR3 DNA: TGTGCCAGCAGTCTCCGACCCGGGGTGGGCAATTCACCCCTCCACTTT.

The chain couples TRBV10-2 to TRBJ2-1; TRBD2 agrees at 8 bases. The CDR3 has 14 amino acids. Per germline, CDR1 WSHSY and CDR2 SAAADI. The V gene end was trimmed by 7 bases and the J gene end by 3 bases; junction bases not matched to a gene: 5. The CDR3 protein is CASKKRELYNEQFF. CDR3 DNA sequence: TGCGCCAGCAAAAAGCGGGAGCTCTACAATGAGCAGTTCTTC.

The chain employs TRBV12-3 or TRBV12-4 and TRBJ1-1; D ambiguous. CDR3 length: 16 residues. V gave up 1 base and J gave up 7 bases, with 19 bases separating them. The CDR3 sequence: CASSLGQVFQAFEAFF. The CDR3 DNA follows: TGTGCCAGCAGTTTAGGTCAGGTTTTTCAGGCCTTTGAAGCTTTCTTT.

The chain carries TRBV12-3 or TRBV12-4 and TRBJ2-3, with 13 bases aligning to TRBD2. CDR3 length: 19 amino acids. V trimming: 6 bases; J trimming: 5 bases; junction bases outside the gene matches: 17. This CDR3 reads CASSHDPTSGGAVEDTQYF. The CDR3, as DNA: TGTGCCAGCAGCCACGATCCCACTAGCGGGGGGGCCGTGGAAGATACGCAGTATTTT.

The chain has TRBV7-6 and TRBJ2-1; TRBD2 matches 12 bases. The CDR3 runs 15 residues. The V gene end was trimmed by 1 base and the J gene end by 9 bases; junction bases not matched to a gene: 4. Germline assignment: CDR1 SGHVS and CDR2 FNYEAQ. The CDR3 sequence: CASSLVATSGGEQFF. CDR3 nucleotides: TGTGCCAGCAGCTTAGTGGCGACTAGCGGGGGTGAGCAGTTCTTC.

The rearrangement links TRBV7-3 to TRBJ1-5; D ambiguous. This CDR3 region has 13 residues. Germline CDR1 and CDR2: SGHTA and FQGTGA. Trimming took 5 bases from V and 7 from J, leaving 12 bases between them. This CDR3 is CASSSSPGQPQHF. Here the CDR3 DNA reads TGTGCCAGCAGCAGTTCGCCGGGCCAGCCCCAGCATTTT.

The V and J genes are TRBV30 and TRBJ1-5; TRBD1 matches at 11 bases. The germline gives CDR1 GTSNPN, CDR2 SVGIG (reference sequence). This CDR3 contains 13 residues. The trim removed 3 bases at V and 5 bases at J, leaving 0 bases unmatched. The CDR3 loop is CAWRGQGDQPQHF. CDR3 nucleotide sequence: TGTGCCTGGAGGGGACAGGGGGATCAGCCCCAGCATTTT.

The count of this clonotype is one. The V gene is TRBV6-8, the J gene TRBJ1-4; possibly TRBD1 for D (6 bases). Germline V lookup: CDR1 MNHGY, CDR2 SAAAGT. V shed 5 bases and J shed 5 bases, with 12 bases lying between them. This CDR3 has 14 amino acids. The CDR3: CASSPGTRNEKLFF. The CDR3 bases are TGTGCCAGCAGTCCCGGGACACGAAATGAAAAACTGTTTTTT.

The chain joins TRBV29-1 to TRBJ2-5, with TRBD2 matching over 13 bases. The last part of the DNA fits TRBJ2-7 better; the J call may be wrong. In germline, CDR1 is SQVTM, CDR2 ANQGSEA. CDR3 length equals 15 residues. The CDR3 protein is CSVEDRTSGSYEQYF. The CDR3 coding sequence is TGCAGCGTTGAAGATCGGACTAGCGGGAGCTACGAGCAGTACTTC.

This clonotype was found a few times. V usage is TRBV2 and J usage is TRBJ2-5; TRBD2 aligns across 9 bases. Per germline, CDR1 SNHLY and CDR2 FYNNEI. J gave up 1 base and V 6 bases, and 9 bases lay outside the gene matches. CDR3 length: 16 residues. CDR3 sequence: CASRHLAGASQETQYF. CDR3 sequence (DNA): TGTGCCAGCAGACACTTAGCGGGAGCCAGCCAAGAGACCCAGTACTTC.

The chain employs TRBV5-1 and TRBJ1-1; TRBD1 matches at 10 bases. This CDR3 comprises 16 residues. The V gene's germline CDR1 is SGHRS and CDR2 YFSETQ. Trimming took 0 bases from V and 10 from J; bases not matched to a gene: 12. As DNA, the CDR3 is TGCGCCAGCAGCTTGGCCCCCTCCGACAGGGGGCATGGAGCTTTCTTT. This translates into CASSLAPSDRGHGAFF.

The DNA of the CDR3 is TGCGCCAGCAGCCACCCTTGGGGACTAGCGGGGGACTCCTACGAGCAGTACTTC. Its protein is CASSHPWGLAGDSYEQYF. The chain is built from TRBV4-1 and TRBJ2-7; 14 positions match TRBD2. J lost 0 bases, V lost 3 bases, and 7 bases had no gene match. Germline V gene data show CDR1 as MGHRA and CDR2 as YSYEKL. The CDR3 runs to 18 residues.

V gene TRBV30 combines with J gene TRBJ2-3; no clear D gene. Germline lookup yields CDR1 GTSNPN and CDR2 SVGIG (reference sequence). There are 13 residues in the CDR3. Trimming pared 0 bases from V and 3 bases from J, leaving 7 bases between. This CDR3 reads CAWSVRLTDTQYF. CDR3 DNA sequence: TGTGCCTGGAGTGTACGGCTGACAGATACGCAGTATTTT.

The chain links TRBV29-1 to TRBJ2-5; D perhaps matches TRBD2 (5 bases). The CDR3 contains 14 residues. The germline V gene has CDR1 SQVTM and CDR2 ANQGSEA. V lost 4 bases and J 4 bases, leaving 16 bases between the germline ends. The CDR3 DNA is TGCAGCGTTGGGCTCCCCCCCAGCGGAGAGACCCAGTACTTC. Translating gives CSVGLPPSGETQYF.

The CDR3 nucleotides are TGTGCCAGCAGCCTAAGGGTAGAGAGCAATCAGCCCCAGCATTTT. This encodes CASSLRVESNQPQHF. V gene TRBV7-2 combines with J gene TRBJ1-5; D remains ambiguous. Trimming removed 5 bases at V and 1 base at J, with 12 bases between. The CDR3 has 15 residues. CDR1 is SGHTA, CDR2 FQGNSA, per germline.

The table lists this clonotype with a few counts. The rearrangement links TRBV13 to TRBJ1-1; D is ambiguous. Trimming shortened V by 5 bases and J by 8 bases, and 12 bases separated the two germline ends. The CDR3 runs to 12 residues. The germline gives CDR1 PRHDT, CDR2 FYEKMQ (reference sequence). The CDR3 nucleotides read TGTGCCAGCAGCCGAGGAACTAGGGAAGCTTTCTTT. This translates into CASSRGTREAFF.

The chain has TRBV29-1 and TRBJ1-2, with D tentatively TRBD1 (6 bases). The CDR3 consists of 14 residues. V lost 4 bases, J lost 4 bases, and 16 bases lay in between. The germline gives CDR1 SQVTM, CDR2 ANQGSEA. CDR3 in DNA: TGCAGCGTTGCCTCAGGGGCAGGTGGCTATGGCTACACCTTC. It translates to CSVASGAGGYGYTF.

The chain has TRBV5-1 and TRBJ2-7; 10 nucleotides line up with TRBD1. The trim removed 3 bases at V and 3 bases at J, leaving 3 bases unmatched. The CDR3 length is 14 residues. CDR1 and CDR2 (germline): SGHRS, YFSETQ. In DNA form, the CDR3 reads TGCGCCAGCAGCTCCGGACAGGGGGACTACGAGCAGTACTTC. Translated: CASSSGQGDYEQYF.